The 6 T cell receptor beta chains in this list originate from one sample, sequenced in a study of control samples from healthy donors and cancer patients (dated by TCRdb to about 2020). Library prep was done by the immunoSEQ multiplex PCR assay. TCRdb provides this immuneACCESS table in a form limited to in-frame rearrangements. Some clones are lacking; in checked studies, under half of them reflect an unresolved V gene, and why the rest are absent is not known. Across this sample there are some 130,000 clones, with approximately 90% seen only once. Roughly 2.1% of the sample rests with the top ten. The sequencing input was blood. The receptor set was obtained from a woman aged 45-65 years in good health.

The gene calls are TRBV5-5 and TRBJ1-1; no reliable D call. The germline V gene has CDR1 SGHKS and CDR2 YYEKEE (reference sequence). V was pared by 0 bases and J by 3 bases, with 6 bases between. The CDR3 contains 13 residues. The DNA of the CDR3 is TGTGCCAGCAGCTTGGCGACTTACACTGAAGCTTTCTTT. Encoded protein: CASSLATYTEAFF.

The V and J genes are TRBV5-6 and TRBJ1-1; 7 bases map to TRBD1. The ends lost 5 bases at V and 3 bases at J; junction bases unmatched: 10. Germline loops: CDR1 SGHDT, CDR2 YYEEEE. The CDR3 length is 15 residues. The CDR3: CASRSLGTGDTEAFF. The CDR3, as DNA: TGTGCCAGCAGGTCCCTGGGAACAGGGGACACTGAAGCTTTCTTT.

The rearrangement uses TRBV29-1 and TRBJ2-1; D might be TRBD1 (6 bases). V was cut by 6 bases and J by 6 bases, with 21 bases left in between. The CDR3 spans 15 residues. Germline-derived CDR1 and CDR2 are SQVTM and ANQGSEA. The CDR3 region is CSVPPPGAAGNEQFF. For the CDR3, the DNA is TGCAGCGTACCCCCCCCAGGGGCGGCGGGCAATGAGCAGTTCTTC.

The V gene is TRBV9, the J gene TRBJ1-2; a possible D gene is TRBD1 (5 bases). Germline assignment: CDR1 SGDLS and CDR2 YYNGEE. The CDR3 sequence is 13 residues long. V was clipped by 0 bases and J by 9 bases, with 12 bases between them. The DNA for the CDR3 is TGTGCCAGCAGCGTAGGGGGGACGGGAAGCTACACCTTC. Translated: CASSVGGTGSYTF.

The V gene is TRBV2, the J gene TRBJ2-2, with TRBD1 identical over 8 bases. J gave up 1 base and V 9 bases, and 4 bases lay outside the gene matches. Per germline, CDR1 SNHLY and CDR2 FYNNEI. This CDR3 has 14 amino acids. The CDR3 sequence: CASNGQGNTGELFF. Written as DNA, the CDR3 is TGTGCCAGTAACGGACAGGGGAACACCGGGGAGCTGTTTTTT.

This clone was seen only a few times. CDR3 bases: TGTGCCAGCACCCCCGGTATAGAAACCTACGAGCAGTACTTC. Protein: CASTPGIETYEQYF. The rearrangement links TRBV7-2 to TRBJ2-7; the D is unclear. V lost 7 bases to trimming and J lost 2 bases, with 15 bases between them. Germline assignment: CDR1 SGHTA and CDR2 FQGNSA. The CDR3 is made up of 14 amino acids.